This is a list of T cell receptor beta chains from one sample in a study of beta chain features in type 1 diabetes. The data were produced by immunoSEQ multiplex PCR, yet TCRdb's version contains in-frame clones alone and is incomplete. The sample lists about 700,000 clones, around 15% occurring once. Material for sequencing was naive CD4+ T cells from blood. The receptors stem from a man aged 18 to 30 with type 1 diabetes. The CDR3 runs from the conserved cysteine through the conserved F or W. A D gene is named only where the DNA matches it firmly. Size is stated for part of the rows, as once, few or many counts, or as a class when the clone is expanded.

TRBV18	few	14	.	TRBJ1-5	TGTGCCAGCTCACCCGGACACCCGAATCAGCCCCAGCATTTT	CASSPGHPNQPQHF
TRBV27	.	16	.	TRBJ2-6	TGTGCCAGCAGTTTCAGGTTCATTTCTGGGGCCAACGTCCTGACTTTC	CASSFRFISGANVLTF
TRBV29-1	.	16	TRBD2	TRBJ2-3	TGCAGCGTTGAAGATCCGGGACTAGCGTTGGCAGATACGCAGTATTTT	CSVEDPGLALADTQYF
TRBV15	few	15	.	TRBJ1-2	TGTGCCACCAGCAGAATACGGACAGACGGCTATGGCTACACCTTC	CATSRIRTDGYGYTF
TRBV11-2	.	13	.	TRBJ2-3	TGTGCCAGCAGCTTAGATCAGACAGATACGCAGTATTTT	CASSLDQTDTQYF
TRBV7-2	.	14	.	TRBJ2-3	TGTGCCAGCAGCTTAGAGGTTAGCACAGATACGCAGTATTTT	CASSLEVSTDTQYF
TRBV30	.	13	.	TRBJ1-4	TGTGCCTGGAGTTGGGGGTCCAATGAAAAACTGTTTTTT	CAWSWGSNEKLFF
TRBV6-4	few	16	.	TRBJ2-2	TGTGCCAGCAGTGCGCTAGGGACGGCGAACACCGGGGAGCTGTTTTTT	CASSALGTANTGELFF
TRBV5-1	few	14	.	TRBJ2-7	TGCGCCAGCAGCTCCAGGGCAGGCCCCTACGAGCAGTACTTC	CASSSRAGPYEQYF
TRBV5-1	few	14	TRBD1	TRBJ1-1	TGCGCCAGCAGCTTCGGGACAGTGGGCACTGAAGCTTTCTTT	CASSFGTVGTEAFF
TRBV6-5	few	14	.	TRBJ2-3	TGTGCCAGCGCCCCCCTGCCCCGCACAGATACGCAGTATTTT	CASAPLPRTDTQYF
TRBV7-2	few	15	.	TRBJ2-5	TGTGCCAGCAGCGCCGGACCGCTTTCGTGGGAGACCCAGTACTTC	CASSAGPLSWETQYF
TRBV4-1	few	16	TRBD1	TRBJ1-5	TGCGCCAGCAGCCAACCCCGGGACAGGGGGCCTCAGCCCCAGCATTTT	CASSQPRDRGPQPQHF
TRBV25-1	few	11	.	TRBJ2-1	TGTGCCAGCAGGGATTACAATGAGCAGTTCTTC	CASRDYNEQFF
TRBV30	.	14	.	TRBJ2-3	TGTGCCTGGAAACAGGGCCTTAGCACAGATACGCAGTATTTT	CAWKQGLSTDTQYF
TRBV23-1	.	16	.	TRBJ2-1	TGCGCCAGCACCCACCTCGGGACAAGGCTAAATAATGAGCAGTTCTTC	CASTHLGTRLNNEQFF
TRBV30	.	10	TRBD1	TRBJ1-2	TGTGCCTGGGGGACAGTCGGCTACACCTTC	CAWGTVGYTF
TRBV6-1	.	12	.	TRBJ1-1	TGTGCCAGCAGTTCGGTGAACACTGAAGCTTTCTTT	CASSSVNTEAFF
TRBV27	.	14	.	TRBJ1-2	TGTGCCAGCAGTCGAAAATCGAGGGACTATGGCTACACCTTC	CASSRKSRDYGYTF
TRBV29-1	few	11	TRBD1	TRBJ1-2	TGCAGCGTAGGGGGCGTCTATGGCTACACCTTC	CSVGGVYGYTF
TRBV5-4	few	16	.	TRBJ2-1	TGTGCCAGCAGCCTGAATTGGGGGAGCTCCTACAATGAGCAGTTCTTC	CASSLNWGSSYNEQFF
TRBV5-1	.	14	.	TRBJ2-1	TGCGCCAGCAGCATGGACGGCTCCTACAATGAGCAGTTCTTC	CASSMDGSYNEQFF
TRBV29-1	.	13	.	TRBJ1-1	TGCAGCGCCAGACAGGCCTTGGGCACTGAAGCTTTCTTT	CSARQALGTEAFF
TRBV18	.	13	.	TRBJ1-2	TGTGCCAGCTCCCAAGGGAAGAACTATGGCTACACCTTC	CASSQGKNYGYTF
TRBV19	.	13	TRBD1	TRBJ2-1	TGTGCCAGTAGTGGACAGGGGACGGATGAGCAGTTCTTC	CASSGQGTDEQFF
TRBV6-5	.	13	TRBD2	TRBJ2-7	TGTGCCAGCAGGCGGGGGGGCCCCTACGAGCAGTACTTC	CASRRGGPYEQYF
TRBV6-1	.	15	.	TRBJ1-5	TGTGCCAGCAGTGAACGAGTTGGGTACAATCAGCCCCAGCATTTT	CASSERVGYNQPQHF
TRBV29-1	few	12	.	TRBJ1-1	TGCAGCGTACCGGGACCCTTCGCGAGCGCTTTCTTT	CSVPGPFASAFF
TRBV5-4	.	13	TRBD1	TRBJ2-7	TGTGCCAGCAGGAAGACAGGGATCCACGAGCAGTACTTC	CASRKTGIHEQYF
TRBV4-1	few	16	.	TRBJ1-2	TGCGCCAGCAGCCCACTGACAGGCTGGGCTAACTATGGCTACACCTTC	CASSPLTGWANYGYTF
TRBV25-1	few	12	.	TRBJ1-6	TGTGCCAGTGGCAGGGCCAATTCACCCCTCCACTTT	CASGRANSPLHF
TRBV10-3	few	16	TRBD1	TRBJ2-2	TGTGCCATCAGTGTACAAGGACAGGGGAACACCGGGGAGCTGTTTTTT	CAISVQGQGNTGELFF
TRBV2	.	14	TRBD1	TRBJ2-7	TGTGCCAGCAGTGAGGGACAGGGGGCAGACGAGCAGTACTTC	CASSEGQGADEQYF
TRBV10-3	.	15	TRBD1	TRBJ2-5	TGTGCCATCAGTGAGTCGCAGGGGGCGGTGGAGACCCAGTACTTC	CAISESQGAVETQYF
TRBV10-2	.	14	.	TRBJ2-3	TGCGCCAGCAGTGAGTCGATGTCCGGGGTTACGCAGTATTTT	CASSESMSGVTQYF
TRBV15	few	16	.	TRBJ1-2	TGTGCCACCAGCAGTGGAGGGAGTGTGGGGACGGAGAGCTACACCTTC	CATSSGGSVGTESYTF
TRBV5-1	few	13	.	TRBJ1-2	TGCGCCAGCAGCTTAGAGAACAGCTATGGCTACACCTTC	CASSLENSYGYTF
TRBV4-2	.	15	TRBD2	TRBJ2-7	TGTGCCAGCAGCCATGAACGGGGGGGGCCCTACGAGCAGTACTTC	CASSHERGGPYEQYF
TRBV20-1	.	11	.	TRBJ1-2	TGCAGTGCCAACCAGGGTTACGGCTACACCTTC	CSANQGYGYTF
TRBV9	.	15	TRBD1	TRBJ1-1	TGTGCCAGCAGCCCTACTTTCAGGGGGCGAACTGAAGCTTTCTTT	CASSPTFRGRTEAFF
TRBV10-3	.	16	TRBD1	TRBJ2-1	TGTGCCATCAGTGGGGCGACAGGGGGCCCTTCCAATGAGCAGTTCTTC	CAISGATGGPSNEQFF
TRBV4-2	.	16	.	TRBJ2-7	TGTGCCAGCAGCCGACACCCATCAGGGGAGGCCTACGAGCAGTACTTC	CASSRHPSGEAYEQYF
TRBV2	few	12	.	TRBJ1-3	TGTGCCAGCAGTGAATCTGGAAACACCATATATTTT	CASSESGNTIYF
TRBV30	.	13	TRBD1	TRBJ1-4	TGTGCCTGGGAGCTACAGGGGAATGAAAAACTGTTTTTT	CAWELQGNEKLFF
TRBV5-1	few	14	.	TRBJ2-7	TGCGCCAGCAGCTTGGAAGGGAGCTCCTACGAGCAGTACTTC	CASSLEGSSYEQYF
TRBV7-2	.	14	TRBD2	TRBJ2-5	TGTGCCAGCAGCTCCGGGACTATCCAAGAGACCCAGTACTTC	CASSSGTIQETQYF
TRBV18	.	12	.	TRBJ1-2	TGTGCCAGCTCACCCATGGGACGAGGCTACACCTTC	CASSPMGRGYTF
TRBV13	few	16	.	TRBJ2-1	TGTGCCAGCAGCTTAGTTCGGAGGACTCGTTACAATGAGCAGTTCTTC	CASSLVRRTRYNEQFF
TRBV10-3	.	13	.	TRBJ1-6	TGTGCCATCAGAGGCAGGGCCCCCTCACCCCTCCACTTT	CAIRGRAPSPLHF